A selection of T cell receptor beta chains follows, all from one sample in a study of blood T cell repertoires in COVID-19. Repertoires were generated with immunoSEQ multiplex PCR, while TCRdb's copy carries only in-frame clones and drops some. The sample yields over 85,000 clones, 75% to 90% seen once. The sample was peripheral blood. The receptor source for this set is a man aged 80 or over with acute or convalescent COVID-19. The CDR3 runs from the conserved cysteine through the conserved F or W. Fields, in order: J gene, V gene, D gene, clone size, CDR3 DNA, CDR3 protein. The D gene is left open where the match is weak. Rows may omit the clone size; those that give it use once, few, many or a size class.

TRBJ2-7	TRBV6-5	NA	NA	TGTGCCAGCAGTTACCTCCGGGACTCAAACGAGCAGTACTTC	CASSYLRDSNEQYF
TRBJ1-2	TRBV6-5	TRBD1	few	TGTGCCAGCAGTTACCGGGACAGCCATGGCTACACCTTC	CASSYRDSHGYTF
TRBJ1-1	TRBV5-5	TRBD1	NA	TGTGCCAGCAGCTGGGACAGGGGTTGGACTGAAGCTTTCTTT	CASSWDRGWTEAFF
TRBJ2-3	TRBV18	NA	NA	TGTGCCAGCTCCCTGTCCATCGGGACTAGCACAGATACGCAGTATTTT	CASSLSIGTSTDTQYF
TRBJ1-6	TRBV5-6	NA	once	TGTGCCAGCAGCTTGGCCGTGGGGGCTCATTCACCCCTCCACTTT	CASSLAVGAHSPLHF
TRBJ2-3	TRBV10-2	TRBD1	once	TGCGCCAGCCAACTCGTTACTGGGACAGCCGGCACAGATACGCAGTATTTT	CASQLVTGTAGTDTQYF
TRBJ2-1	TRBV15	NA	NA	TGTGCCACCAGCAGAGAACTAGCTGCAAATGAGCAGTTCTTC	CATSRELAANEQFF
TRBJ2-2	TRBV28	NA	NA	TGTGCCAGCAGCCCCTTCGGGGGGCCGGGCACCGGGGAGCTGTTTTTT	CASSPFGGPGTGELFF
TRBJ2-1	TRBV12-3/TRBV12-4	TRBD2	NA	TGTGCCAGCAGGAACAAGGGACTAGTTCCGTTCTTC	CASRNKGLVPFF
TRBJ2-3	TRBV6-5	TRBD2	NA	TGTGCCAGCAGTTACTCGACGGGAGGGCTCCCAGATACGCAGTATTTT	CASSYSTGGLPDTQYF
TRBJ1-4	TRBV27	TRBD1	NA	TGTGCCAGCAGTTTATCGGCAGGGGGCAGTGAAAAACTGTTTTTT	CASSLSAGGSEKLFF
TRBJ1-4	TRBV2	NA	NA	TGTGCCAGCCGTACTTACAAGGGGAATGAAAAACTGTTTTTT	CASRTYKGNEKLFF
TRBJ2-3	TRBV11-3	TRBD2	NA	TGTGCCAGCAGCCCGGGACTAGACCCAGATACGCAGTATTTT	CASSPGLDPDTQYF
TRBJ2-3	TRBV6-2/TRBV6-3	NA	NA	TGTGCCAGCAGTTCTAGCCTCACAGGGGGCCTAGCGGGACTAACAGATACGCAGTATTTT	CASSSSLTGGLAGLTDTQYF
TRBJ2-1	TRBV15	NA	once	TGTGCCACCAGCAGAGGGGGGGACTGGATCTACAATGAGCAGTTCTTC	CATSRGGDWIYNEQFF
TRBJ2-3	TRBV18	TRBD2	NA	TGTGCCAGCTCACCACCGCGACTAGCGGCTAGATCTAGCACAGATACGCAGTATTTT	CASSPPRLAARSSTDTQYF
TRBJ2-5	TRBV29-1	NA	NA	TGCAGCGTCCTCCCAGGAAGCGGGGAGACCCAGTACTTC	CSVLPGSGETQYF
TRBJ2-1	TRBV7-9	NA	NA	TGTGCCAGCAGCGAGAACAATGAGCAGTTCTTC	CASSENNEQFF
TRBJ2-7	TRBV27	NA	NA	TGTGCCAGCAGTTTTCTGGACAGCAGCCCTCCGTACGAGCAGTACTTC	CASSFLDSSPPYEQYF
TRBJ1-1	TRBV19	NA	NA	TGTGCCAGTAGTACGTCAGGTAACACTGAAGCTTTCTTT	CASSTSGNTEAFF
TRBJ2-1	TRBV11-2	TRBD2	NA	TGTGCCAGCAGCGTGACTAGCGGGAACACCAATGAGCAGTTCTTC	CASSVTSGNTNEQFF
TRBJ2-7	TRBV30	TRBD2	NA	TGTGCCTGGAATCTAGTGGCGGGGGGCCGCTCCTACGAGCAGTACTTC	CAWNLVAGGRSYEQYF
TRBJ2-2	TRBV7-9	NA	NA	TGTGCCAGCAGCTTAGGACAGGTCACCGGGGAGCTGTTTTTT	CASSLGQVTGELFF
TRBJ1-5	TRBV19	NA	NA	TGTGCCAGTAGTCGACGTTCAGGGAAGGGCAATCAGCCCCAGCATTTT	CASSRRSGKGNQPQHF
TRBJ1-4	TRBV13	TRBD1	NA	TGTGCCAGCAGCCCCGGACAGGATAATGAAAAACTGTTTTTT	CASSPGQDNEKLFF
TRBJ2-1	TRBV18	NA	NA	TGTGCCAGCTCTCCTTCGACGGGGGCGGGAGATCGGTTCTTC	CASSPSTGAGDRFF
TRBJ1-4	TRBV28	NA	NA	TGTGCCAGCAGTTTATCAGGGGCCTCTAATGAAAAACTGTTTTTT	CASSLSGASNEKLFF
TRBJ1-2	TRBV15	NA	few	TGTGCCACCAGCAGAGGGGAGGCAGGGATCTATGGCTACACCTTC	CATSRGEAGIYGYTF
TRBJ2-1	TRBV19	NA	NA	TGTGCCAGTAGTACAGACAGGTCCTACAATGAGCAGTTCTTC	CASSTDRSYNEQFF
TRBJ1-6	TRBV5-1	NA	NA	TGCGCCAGCAGAACGGAGGGATTTTCACCCCTCCACTTT	CASRTEGFSPLHF
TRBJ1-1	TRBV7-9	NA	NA	TGTGCCAGCAGCTTAGGCCAGGATAACACTGAAGCTTTCTTT	CASSLGQDNTEAFF
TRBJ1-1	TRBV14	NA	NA	TGTGCCAGCAGCCAAGATATAGGGTCGGACATGAACACTGAAGCTTTCTTT	CASSQDIGSDMNTEAFF
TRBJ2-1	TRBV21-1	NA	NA	TGTGCCAGCGGGATAGGACAGGGAAACGGGAGCTCCTACAATGAGCAGTTCTTC	CASGIGQGNGSSYNEQFF
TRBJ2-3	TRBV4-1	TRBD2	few	TGCGCCAGCAGCCAACGGTGGAAAGCGGGAGACTTAGGCACAGATACGCAGTATTTT	CASSQRWKAGDLGTDTQYF
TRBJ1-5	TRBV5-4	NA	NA	TGTGCCAGCAGCTTGGGACACAATCAGCCCCAGCATTTT	CASSLGHNQPQHF
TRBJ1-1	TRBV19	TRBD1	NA	TGTGCCAGTAGTATAGCGGACAGGGGGTTTAGTGGCACTGAAGCTTTCTTT	CASSIADRGFSGTEAFF
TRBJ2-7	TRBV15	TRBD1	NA	TGTGCCACCAGCAGCTTACTCCACTACAGGGGGCTCTCCTACGAGCAGTACTTC	CATSSLLHYRGLSYEQYF
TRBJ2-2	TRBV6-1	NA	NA	TGTGCCAGCAGTGAGGCGGGATTCACCGGGGAGCTGTTTTTT	CASSEAGFTGELFF
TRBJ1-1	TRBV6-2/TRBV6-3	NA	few	TGTGCCAGCAGTCAGGCTTCGGGGGGGACTGAAGCTTTCTTT	CASSQASGGTEAFF
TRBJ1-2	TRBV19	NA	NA	TGTGCCAGTAGTCCTCAGATTTTCTATGGCTACACCTTC	CASSPQIFYGYTF
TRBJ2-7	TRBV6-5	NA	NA	TGTGCCAGCAGTTCCCAGGGTCCCGGCTACGAGCAGTACTTC	CASSSQGPGYEQYF
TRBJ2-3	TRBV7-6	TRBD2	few	TGTGCCAGCAGCCCAATGACTAGCGGGAGAGGGGGCTGGGCGGATACGCAGTATTTT	CASSPMTSGRGGWADTQYF
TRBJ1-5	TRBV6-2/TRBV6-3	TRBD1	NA	TGTGCCAGCAGTTACTCTGGGACAGGCGGTGATCAGCCCCAGCATTTT	CASSYSGTGGDQPQHF
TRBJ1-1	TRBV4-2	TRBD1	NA	TGTGCCAGCAGCCAAGGGACAGGGGGAACGAACACTGAAGCTTTCTTT	CASSQGTGGTNTEAFF
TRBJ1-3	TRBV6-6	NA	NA	TGTGCCAGCAGTCTAGGGGTGGCAGCAAGCTCTGGAAACACCATATATTTT	CASSLGVAASSGNTIYF
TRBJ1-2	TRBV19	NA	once	TGTGCCAGTAGGGGAAACAGGGTTGCCTATGGCTACACCTTC	CASRGNRVAYGYTF
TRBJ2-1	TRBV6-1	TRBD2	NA	TGTGCCAGCAGTGAAGTCGGTGGGCTAGCGGGAGTTTTCTTC	CASSEVGGLAGVFF
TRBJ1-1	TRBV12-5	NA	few	TGTGCTAGCGCCGGGGGTGAAGCTTTCTTT	CASAGGEAFF
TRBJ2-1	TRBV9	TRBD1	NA	TGTGCCAGCAGCGTAGCCCCGACAGGGGGGGTCTACAATGAGCAGTTCTTC	CASSVAPTGGVYNEQFF
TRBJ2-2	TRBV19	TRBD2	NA	TGTGCCAGTAGTCCGGGACTAGCGGGAAAAACCGGGGAGCTGTTTTTT	CASSPGLAGKTGELFF
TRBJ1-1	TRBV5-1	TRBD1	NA	TGCGCCAGCAGCTTCGCCTCACGCTCACAGGGGGCTGAAGCTTTCTTT	CASSFASRSQGAEAFF